What follows are 28 T cell receptor beta chains derived from one specimen sequenced in a study of shared T cell receptors in the human thymus. Sequenced by immunoSEQ multiplex PCR; TCRdb stores in-frame clones only, minus some. The table lists 500,000 to 550,000 clones, around 78% of them singletons. The same specimen was also included in a second study, on human thymus T cells.

The sequencing input was thymocytes. These receptors originate from a boy under two years old with a congenital heart defect.

The chain couples TRBV6-1 to TRBJ1-1; maybe TRBD1 (6 bases). With 0 bases removed from V and 1 base from J, the gap between germline ends came to 6 bases. CDR1 is MNHNS and CDR2 is SASEGT in the germline V gene. This CDR3 is 14 amino acids long. The CDR3 spells CASSEATGNTEAFF. CDR3 nucleotides: TGTGCCAGCAGTGAAGCGACAGGGAACACTGAAGCTTTCTTT.

This clone was recorded a few times. This chain connects TRBV27 to TRBJ2-7, with 9 bases lining up with TRBD1. This CDR3 is 14 amino acids long. With V trimmed by 6 bases and J by 2 bases, 5 bases remained unmatched. Per germline, CDR1 MNHEY and CDR2 SMNVEV (reference sequence). The CDR3, as DNA: TGTGCCAGCAGATACACAGGGGGCCCCTACGAGCAGTACTTC. This translates into CASRYTGGPYEQYF.

The rearrangement joins TRBV29-1 to TRBJ2-2; 9 bases are a match to TRBD2. CDR3 size: 19 residues. Looked up from germline, CDR1 is SQVTM and CDR2 is ANQGSEA. V was clipped by 4 bases and J by 0 bases; unmatched bases: 15. CDR3 bases: TGCAGCGTTGTGGGGCCCGCTCTAGCGGGGAGCGCGAACACCGGGGAGCTGTTTTTT. Its translation is CSVVGPALAGSANTGELFF.

The chain joins TRBV4-2 to TRBJ1-2; maybe TRBD1 (5 bases). This CDR3 comprises 13 residues. V shed 4 bases and J shed 8 bases, with 14 bases lying between them. CDR1 is LGHNA, CDR2 YNFKEQ, per germline. The CDR3 loop reads CASSPGGERGYTF. Here the CDR3 DNA reads TGTGCCAGCAGCCCCGGGGGGGAAAGGGGCTACACCTTC.

This sequence joins TRBV19 and TRBJ2-7; the match to TRBD2 covers 9 bases. The CDR3 loop spans 15 amino acids. Per the germline V gene, CDR1 is LNHDA and CDR2 is SQIVND (reference sequence). The V gene end was trimmed by 5 bases and the J gene end by 4 bases; junction bases not matched to a gene: 9. CDR3 residues: CASSLVAGVPYEQYF. CDR3 nucleotides: TGTGCCAGTAGTCTTGTAGCGGGAGTGCCTTACGAGCAGTACTTC.

The chain has TRBV4-3 and TRBJ2-1, with 15 bases aligning to TRBD2. The germline V gene has CDR1 LGHNA and CDR2 YSLEER. J gave up 3 bases and V 0 bases, and 9 bases lay outside the gene matches. The CDR3 totals 20 residues. The DNA for the CDR3 is TGCGCCAGCAGCCAAGAAAAGGGACTAGCGGGAGGATGGGGCTACAATGAGCAGTTCTTC. It specifies CASSQEKGLAGGWGYNEQFF.

The chain is built from TRBV27 and TRBJ1-4, with 9 nucleotides matching TRBD1. Trimming at V came to 6 bases and at J to 0 bases, leaving 11 bases not matched to a gene. Germline loops: CDR1 MNHEY, CDR2 SMNVEV (reference sequence). The CDR3 runs to 18 residues. The CDR3 here is CASSPWGHRGPTNEKLFF. The CDR3 nucleotides are TGTGCCAGCAGCCCTTGGGGGCACAGGGGGCCAACTAATGAAAAACTGTTTTTT.

The chain links TRBV28 to TRBJ2-7; D might be TRBD1 (6 bases). This CDR3 is built from 16 residues. The ends were cut back, 1 base at V and 3 bases at J, with 16 bases in the middle. Germline values: CDR1 MDHEN, CDR2 SYDVKM. CDR3 nucleotides: TGTGCCAGCAGTTTATCGGCACAGGGAATTCTCTACGAGCAGTACTTC. It translates to CASSLSAQGILYEQYF.

This chain uses TRBV5-4 with TRBJ2-2; 9 nucleotides line up with TRBD2. Germline CDR1 SGHNT, CDR2 YYREEE (reference sequence). J was trimmed by 5 bases and V by 0 bases; bases with no gene match: 5. The CDR3 totals 16 residues. DNA of the CDR3: TGTGCCAGCAGCTTGGCACTAGCGGGTAGGACCGGGGAGCTGTTTTTT. Its translation: CASSLALAGRTGELFF.

The chain carries TRBV4-1 and TRBJ1-4, with TRBD1 matching over 7 bases. The CDR3 is made up of 18 amino acids. J gave up 3 bases and V 1 base, and 11 bases lay outside the gene matches. Germline V CDR1 and CDR2: MGHRA, YSYEKL. The CDR3 loop reads CASSQAAKGASPNEKLFF. For the CDR3, the DNA is TGCGCCAGCAGCCAAGCTGCCAAGGGGGCTTCCCCTAATGAAAAACTGTTTTTT.

The rearrangement links TRBV4-3 to TRBJ2-3, with 7 bases aligning to TRBD2. Germline CDR1 is LGHNA and CDR2 is YSLEER. V lost 4 bases and J lost 0; bases outside the gene matches: 7. This CDR3 is built from 16 residues. CDR3 residues: CASSLASGVSTDTQYF. Written as DNA, the CDR3 is TGCGCCAGCAGCCTGGCGAGCGGGGTTAGCACAGATACGCAGTATTTT.

There are a few counts of this clone. The CDR3 region has the DNA TGTGCCAGCAGCCCGGGGGATACGCAGTATTTT. This translates into CASSPGDTQYF. This chain connects TRBV9 to TRBJ2-3, with D possibly being TRBD2 (5 bases). This CDR3 spans 11 amino acids. CDR1 SGDLS and CDR2 YYNGEE come from the germline V gene. Trimming removed 4 bases from V and 6 bases from J, with 6 bases in between.

The V and J genes are TRBV27 and TRBJ1-1; perhaps TRBD1 as D (5 bases). The germline V and J ends were trimmed by 6 bases and 3 bases, with 14 bases remaining between them. Germline assignment: CDR1 MNHEY and CDR2 SMNVEV (reference sequence). This CDR3 spans 14 amino acids. The CDR3 loop reads CASRPGLRDTEAFF. CDR3 DNA: TGTGCCAGCAGGCCGGGACTTCGGGACACTGAAGCTTTCTTT.

The rearrangement uses TRBV27 and TRBJ2-7, with a weak D call TRBD2 (5 bases). The V gene's germline CDR1 is MNHEY and CDR2 SMNVEV (reference sequence). This CDR3 spans 16 amino acids. Trimming stripped 3 bases from V and 3 bases from J, with 18 bases between. The CDR3 DNA sequence: TGTGCCAGCAGTTTGGACGTGCGGCGGGCCTGCTACGAGCAGTACTTC. The encoded protein is CASSLDVRRACYEQYF.

This rearrangement joins TRBV5-5 to TRBJ2-7; 8 nucleotides align to TRBD1. V dropped 4 bases and J dropped 3; count of bases not matched to a gene: 6. There are 14 residues in the CDR3. The germline V gene has CDR1 SGHKS and CDR2 YYEKEE (reference sequence). DNA for the CDR3: TGTGCCAGCAGCCATATCAGGGGGCTCTACGAGCAGTACTTC. This translates into CASSHIRGLYEQYF.

The chain carries TRBV7-9 and TRBJ2-3; TRBD2 is a possible D gene (5 bases). Germline V gene data show CDR1 as SEHNR and CDR2 as FQNEAQ (reference sequence). This CDR3 region has 16 residues. V was clipped by 2 bases and J by 2 bases, with 14 bases between them. The CDR3 nucleotides read TGTGCCAGCAGCTTATATCTAGCAGCTTACACAGATACGCAGTATTTT. It is translated as CASSLYLAAYTDTQYF. Full variable domain (outside the CDR3, taken from reference TRBV7-9 and TRBJ2-3): DTGVSQNPRHKITKRGQNVTFRCDPISEHNRLYWYRQTLGQGPEFLTYFQNEAQLEKSRLLSDRFSAERPKGSFSTLEIQRTEQGDSAMYLCASSLYLAAYTDTQYFGPGTRLTVL.

The rearrangement links TRBV6-5 to TRBJ2-7, with TRBD2 matching over 9 bases. The CDR3 sequence is 14 residues long. After removal of 8 bases from V and 4 bases from J, the junction contained 9 bases not matched to a gene. Per the germline V gene, CDR1 is MNHEY and CDR2 is SVGAGI. The CDR3 is CASLSPTSGYEQYF. The CDR3 coding sequence is TGTGCCAGCCTCTCCCCGACTAGCGGATACGAGCAGTACTTC.

This clone came up a few times. This sequence joins TRBV10-3 and TRBJ2-7; 9 bases are a match to TRBD2. The CDR3 spans 15 residues. With V trimmed by 6 bases and J by 3 bases, 9 bases remained unmatched. The germline CDR1 and CDR2 sequences are ENHRY and SYGVKD. CDR3 loop: CAIRRLAEGGYEQYF. CDR3 DNA: TGTGCCATCAGGAGACTAGCGGAAGGGGGCTACGAGCAGTACTTC.

The gene calls are TRBV6-5 and TRBJ1-1; D may be TRBD1 (6 bases). Looked up from germline, CDR1 is MNHEY and CDR2 is SVGAGI. This CDR3 is 15 amino acids long. Trimming removed 5 bases from V and 2 bases from J, with 15 bases in between. CDR3 loop: CASSNSQGLNTEAFF. The CDR3 DNA follows: TGTGCCAGCAGTAATTCTCAGGGGCTTAACACTGAAGCTTTCTTT.

The V call is TRBV12-5, the J call TRBJ2-7; the match to TRBD1 covers 8 bases. The CDR3 totals 16 residues. CDR1 is LGHNT, CDR2 FRNRAP, per germline. V shed 2 bases and J 4 bases; nucleotides not matched to a gene: 10. The CDR3 spells CASGLTQGAGPYEQYF. The CDR3 region has the DNA TGTGCTAGTGGTTTGACCCAGGGGGCTGGCCCGTACGAGCAGTACTTC.

The chain is built from TRBV7-9 and TRBJ1-1; D may be TRBD1 (6 bases). CDR1 is SEHNR, CDR2 FQNEAQ, per germline (reference sequence). V lost 3 bases and J 2 bases, leaving 19 bases between the germline ends. The CDR3 extends over 17 amino acids. The chain's CDR3 is CASSLRRGGAVNTEAFF. CDR3 in DNA: TGTGCCAGCAGCTTGAGGCGGGGGGGGGCAGTCAACACTGAAGCTTTCTTT.

This chain connects TRBV5-4 to TRBJ2-7; TRBD2 aligns across 14 bases. V lost 4 bases to trimming and J lost 5 bases; unmatched junction nucleotides: 11. The CDR3 is made up of 17 amino acids. CDR1 is SGHNT and CDR2 is YYREEE in the germline V gene (reference sequence). In DNA, the CDR3 is TGTGCCAGCAGCCCCGCCGGGACTAGCGGGAGTATGAACGAGCAGTACTTC. It is translated as CASSPAGTSGSMNEQYF.

The chain carries TRBV4-2 and TRBJ1-5; D call uncertain. Germline loops: CDR1 LGHNA, CDR2 YNFKEQ. The CDR3 totals 14 residues. The V end lost 0 bases, the J end lost 5 bases, and 8 bases lay between the germline ends. CDR3 sequence reads: CASSQDHGDQPQHF. CDR3 sequence (DNA): TGTGCCAGCAGCCAAGATCACGGGGATCAGCCCCAGCATTTT.

The rearrangement uses TRBV9 and TRBJ2-2; 7 bases fit TRBD2. The trim removed 0 bases at V and 6 bases at J, leaving 5 bases unmatched. The germline V gene encodes CDR1 SGDLS and CDR2 YYNGEE. CDR3 length equals 15 residues. Here the CDR3 reads CASSVASRGAGELFF. CDR3 in DNA: TGTGCCAGCAGCGTAGCCAGCCGGGGGGCCGGGGAGCTGTTTTTT.

This chain uses TRBV30 with TRBJ1-4; D possibly corresponds to TRBD1 (5 bases). Deletions cut 4 bases from V and 8 bases from J, with 20 bases between. The CDR3 contains 15 residues. Germline CDR1 is GTSNPN and CDR2 is SVGIG (reference sequence). CDR3 bases: TGTGCCTGGAATAGCCAGGGCAGGAGAGGCGAAAAACTGTTTTTT. It is translated as CAWNSQGRRGEKLFF. Full variable domain (rest looked up from reference TRBV30 and TRBJ1-4): SQTIHQWPATLVQPVGSPLSLECTVEGTSNPNLYWYRQAAGRGLQLLFYSVGIGQISSEVPQNLSASRPQDRQFILSSKKLLLSDSGFYLCAWNSQGRRGEKLFFGSGTQLSVL.

The rearrangement joins TRBV10-3 to TRBJ2-7; D is perhaps TRBD2 (6 bases). Germline V gene data show CDR1 as ENHRY and CDR2 as SYGVKD. The ends were cut back, 8 bases at V and 9 bases at J, with 17 bases in the middle. The CDR3 sequence is 12 residues long. CDR3 sequence reads: CAIGGLSYVQYF. The CDR3 DNA reads as TGTGCCATCGGAGGACTATCTTATGTGCAGTACTTC.

The rearrangement joins TRBV30 to TRBJ1-3, with TRBD1 matching 9 bases. After removal of 0 bases from V and 2 bases from J, the junction contained 5 bases not matched to a gene. The V gene's germline CDR1 is GTSNPN and CDR2 SVGIG (reference sequence). This CDR3 spans 16 amino acids. CDR3 residues: CAWSVRGTGPGNTIYF. DNA for the CDR3: TGTGCCTGGAGTGTACGAGGGACAGGGCCTGGAAACACCATATATTTT. Complete variable domain (other parts from reference TRBV30 and TRBJ1-3): SQTIHQWPATLVQPVGSPLSLECTVEGTSNPNLYWYRQAAGRGLQLLFYSVGIGQISSEVPQNLSASRPQDRQFILSSKKLLLSDSGFYLCAWSVRGTGPGNTIYFGEGSWLTVV.

This clone was counted between two and nine times. V and J are TRBV6-6 and TRBJ2-7; D might be TRBD2 (6 bases). The V end lost 6 bases, the J end lost 6 bases, and 21 bases lay between the germline ends. CDR1 is MNHNY, CDR2 SVGAGI, per germline (reference sequence). The CDR3 covers 15 residues. CDR3 sequence (DNA): TGTGCCAGCAGACTTCCGGGACTCCGAACTCTCGAGCAGTACTTC. This translates into CASRLPGLRTLEQYF.